These 23 T cell receptor beta chains came from one sample sequenced in a study of vaccination and CD4 T cells after COVID-19. Antigens of these TCRs are unknown. Treatment specified: approximately 11-day PBMC culture with coronavirus spike peptide pools or control peptides (ViraFEST assay). Oncomine TCR Beta short-read sequencing was applied to DNA from cultured CD4+ T cells. TCRdb analysed the PCR reads with MiXCR anew, one entry per CDR3 protein. The sample has about 13,000 distinct CDR3 sequences; roughly 43% are singletons. Sequencing was carried out using CD4+ T cells from blood, cultured in vitro. The source of these receptors is a human donor who had recovered from COVID-19.

This sequence joins TRBV20-1 and TRBJ1-6, with 10 bases matching TRBD1. The V and J ends lost 1 base and 9 bases, in that order; junction bases with no gene match: 6. CDR1 DFQATT and CDR2 SNEGSKA come from the germline V gene (reference sequence). This CDR3 spans 15 amino acids. Here the CDR3 reads CSARAGTGDRSPLHF. CDR3 bases: TGCAGTGCTAGAGCCGGGACAGGGGATCGTTCACCCCTCCACTTT.

The chain has TRBV20-1 and TRBJ2-1; TRBD2 matches at 13 bases. V lost 3 bases and J lost 0; bases outside the gene matches: 14. The CDR3 is 20 amino acids. Per the germline V gene, CDR1 is DFQATT and CDR2 is SNEGSKA (reference sequence). CDR3 coding DNA: TGCAGTGCTAGGGCGGGAACTAGCGGGGGGGATATAAGCTCCTACAATGAGCAGTTCTTC. Its translation: CSARAGTSGGDISSYNEQFF.

V and J are TRBV19 and TRBJ1-1; a weak D match, TRBD1 (6 bases). V was shortened by 4 bases and J by 4 bases, with 22 bases between the two germline ends. The CDR3 is made up of 17 amino acids. Germline V gene sequence: CDR1 LNHDA, CDR2 SQIVND (reference sequence). In DNA form, the CDR3 reads TGTGCCAGTAGTACCCCTACAGGGTCGGGGTATAGCACTGAAGCTTTCTTT. Its translation is CASSTPTGSGYSTEAFF.

The chain employs TRBV27 and TRBJ1-2, with unresolved D. The CDR3 runs 14 residues. Trimming cost V 6 bases and J 8 bases, with 19 bases left between them. Per the germline V gene, CDR1 is MNHEY and CDR2 is SMNVEV (reference sequence). CDR3 nucleotide sequence: TGTGCCAGCAGAAAAACCGGGCCCTCGGACGGCTACACCTTC. It translates to CASRKTGPSDGYTF.

The CDR3 loop reads CASSRQGNNYEQYF. CDR3 sequence (DNA): TGTGCCAGCAGCCGACAGGGCAATAACTACGAGCAGTACTTC. The J gene is TRBJ2-7, the V gene TRBV7-2, with 7 bases matching TRBD1. The V gene end was trimmed by 5 bases and the J gene end by 3 bases; junction bases not matched to a gene: 7. Germline V gene lookup returns CDR1 SGHTA and CDR2 FQGNSA. The CDR3 consists of 14 residues. Full variable domain (remainder filled in from reference TRBV7-2 and TRBJ2-7): GAGVSQSPSNKVTEKGKDVELRCDPISGHTALYWYRQSLGQGLEFLIYFQGNSAPDKSGLPSDRFSAERTGGSVSTLTIQRTQQEDSAVYLCASSRQGNNYEQYFGPGTRLTVT.

This chain links TRBV29-1 with TRBJ1-1, with TRBD1 as a possible D gene (6 bases). Trimming took off 7 bases at V and 4 bases at J, with 13 bases between the two ends. Germline assignment: CDR1 SQVTM and CDR2 ANQGSEA. The CDR3 contains 12 residues. The CDR3 reads CSATTGTTEAFF. The CDR3, as DNA: TGCAGCGCCACTACAGGGACCACTGAAGCTTTCTTT.

CDR3 protein: CASSLQLGQSTGELFF. The CDR3, as DNA: TGTGCCAGCAGCCTACAACTTGGACAGAGCACCGGGGAGCTGTTTTTT. V usage is TRBV7-2 and J usage is TRBJ2-2; TRBD1 is a possible D gene (6 bases). Germline V gene data show CDR1 as SGHTA and CDR2 as FQGNSA. V was cut by 5 bases and J by 4 bases, with 17 bases left in between. The CDR3 has 16 residues.

The chain links TRBV18 to TRBJ1-1, with 7 bases fitting TRBD1. The CDR3 sequence is 15 residues long. Germline V lookup: CDR1 KGHSH, CDR2 LQKENI. V was pared by 1 base and J by 4 bases, with 6 bases of the junction left unmatched. CDR3 nucleotides: TGTGCCAGCTCACCACTCGAGGGGGCGGGCACTGAAGCTTTCTTT. This translates into CASSPLEGAGTEAFF.

The genes are TRBV18 and TRBJ1-6; D ambiguous. The CDR3 loop spans 9 amino acids. Trimming removed 2 bases from V and 18 bases from J, with 5 bases in between. In germline, CDR1 is KGHSH, CDR2 LQKENI. CDR3 nucleotides: TGTGCCAGCTCACCAAAGGACCACTTT. Protein product: CASSPKDHF.

The chain couples TRBV12-3 or TRBV12-4 to TRBJ2-3, with TRBD1 as a possible D gene (6 bases). This CDR3 region has 14 residues. V shed 6 bases and J shed 4 bases, with 14 bases lying between them. The CDR3 DNA is TGTGCCAGCAGCGAGAACAGGGATTCAGATACGCAGTATTTT. Residues: CASSENRDSDTQYF.

This clonotype was observed a single time. V and J are TRBV20-1 and TRBJ1-1; tentatively, D is TRBD1 (5 bases). This CDR3 is 15 amino acids long. Trimming removed 5 bases at V and 0 bases at J, with 16 bases between. Germline V gives CDR1 DFQATT, CDR2 SNEGSKA (reference sequence). The CDR3 bases are TGCAGTGCTGTAATCCCCGGGACCATGAACACTGAAGCTTTCTTT. Translated, it gives CSAVIPGTMNTEAFF.

V is TRBV20-1 and J is TRBJ2-3; TRBD1 is a possible D gene (6 bases). The CDR3 length is 10 residues. V shed 6 bases and J shed 11 bases, with 12 bases lying between them. Germline CDR1 is DFQATT and CDR2 is SNEGSKA (reference sequence). This CDR3 reads CSALDRKQYF. The CDR3 DNA is TGCAGTGCGTTGGACAGAAAGCAGTATTTT.

J is TRBJ1-2 and V is TRBV20-1; 9 nucleotides match TRBD1. The J segment lost 2 bases and the V segment lost 5 bases, leaving 15 bases of the junction unmatched. CDR1 and CDR2 (germline): DFQATT, SNEGSKA (reference sequence). The CDR3 is made up of 17 amino acids. CDR3 sequence: CSAHSGTGLPSNYGYTF. The CDR3 DNA is TGCAGTGCTCACTCCGGGACAGGGCTACCTTCCAACTATGGCTACACCTTC.

The gene calls are TRBV6-1 and TRBJ2-4; D is possibly TRBD2 (6 bases). Germline V lookup: CDR1 MNHNS, CDR2 SASEGT. V was pared by 9 bases and J by 6 bases, with 18 bases between. This CDR3 comprises 14 residues. The CDR3 bases are TGTGCCAGTGCGACAGCCGGAGGGAGAAACATTCAGTACTTC. It translates to CASATAGGRNIQYF.

V gene TRBV2 combines with J gene TRBJ2-1; maybe TRBD1 (6 bases). Between the trimmed V and J ends, which lost 8 bases and 5 bases, there was a span of 13 bases. Germline CDR1 SNHLY, CDR2 FYNNEI. The CDR3 has 13 residues. CDR3 in amino acids: CASGGWTDNEQFF. DNA of the CDR3: TGTGCCAGCGGGGGTTGGACAGACAATGAGCAGTTCTTC. The complete variable domain, with remaining parts taken from reference TRBV2 and TRBJ2-1, reads EPEVTQTPSHQVTQMGQEVILRCVPISNHLYFYWYRQILGQKVEFLVSFYNNEISEKSEIFDDQFSVERPDGSNFTLKIRSTKLEDSAMYFCASGGWTDNEQFFGPGTRLTVL.

This clonotype was seen more than once but under ten times. The chain recombines TRBV6-1 with TRBJ1-5; D unclear. This CDR3 is 14 amino acids long. Per germline, CDR1 MNHNS and CDR2 SASEGT. V shed 6 bases and J shed 3 bases, with 12 bases lying between them. This CDR3 reads CASSPLGNNQPQHF. The CDR3, as DNA: TGTGCCAGCAGCCCCCTGGGCAACAATCAGCCCCAGCATTTT.

Here the CDR3 reads CASSDVTAKRTEAFF. The CDR3 DNA sequence: TGTGCCAGCAGTGACGTAACAGCTAAAAGGACTGAAGCTTTCTTT. The chain has TRBV6-1 and TRBJ1-1; D not resolved. V was clipped by 3 bases and J by 5 bases, with 16 bases between them. Germline loops: CDR1 MNHNS, CDR2 SASEGT. CDR3 length equals 15 residues.

The V call is TRBV7-2, the J call TRBJ1-5; possible D gene TRBD1, 6 bases. Germline V gives CDR1 SGHTA, CDR2 FQGNSA. V dropped 0 bases and J dropped 7 bases, with 13 bases sitting between them. CDR3 size: 15 residues. The CDR3 loop is CASSLALQGRQPQHF. The CDR3 nucleotides read TGTGCCAGCAGCTTAGCGCTACAGGGAAGACAGCCCCAGCATTTT. Full variable domain (rest looked up from reference TRBV7-2 and TRBJ1-5): GAGVSQSPSNKVTEKGKDVELRCDPISGHTALYWYRQSLGQGLEFLIYFQGNSAPDKSGLPSDRFSAERTGGSVSTLTIQRTQQEDSAVYLCASSLALQGRQPQHFGDGTRLSIL.

The chain couples TRBV18 to TRBJ2-2; 8 positions agree with TRBD1. Germline-derived CDR1 and CDR2 are KGHSH and LQKENI. The CDR3 is 14 amino acids. The junction had 2 bases not matched to a gene; V was cut back by 4 bases and J by 4 bases. The CDR3 nucleotides read TGTGCCAGCTCACAGGGGACAGGCACCGGGGAGCTGTTTTTT. Its protein is CASSQGTGTGELFF.

The chain combines TRBV28 with TRBJ1-1; 8 bases align to TRBD1. With V trimmed by 3 bases and J by 5 bases, 11 bases remained unmatched. The CDR3 is made up of 16 amino acids. In germline, CDR1 is MDHEN, CDR2 SYDVKM. The CDR3 reads CASSLRQGARATEAFF. Written as DNA, the CDR3 is TGTGCCAGCAGTTTGAGGCAGGGGGCGCGAGCAACTGAAGCTTTCTTT. Full variable domain (missing parts from reference TRBV28 and TRBJ1-1): DVKVTQSSRYLVKRTGEKVFLECVQDMDHENMFWYRQDPGLGLRLIYFSYDVKMKEKGDIPEGYSVSREKKERFSLILESASTNQTSMYLCASSLRQGARATEAFFGQGTRLTVV.

This chain connects TRBV24-1 to TRBJ1-1, with 9 nucleotides matching TRBD1. The germline V gene encodes CDR1 KGHDR and CDR2 SFDVKD. This CDR3 is 15 amino acids long. V shed 7 bases and J 1 base; nucleotides not matched to a gene: 6. CDR3 sequence reads: CATRGTGRSNTEAFF. CDR3 coding DNA: TGTGCCACCAGGGGGACAGGGCGATCGAACACTGAAGCTTTCTTT.

This clonotype was observed a few times. In nucleotides, the CDR3 is TGTGCCAGCAGTGACTACGGAGGGCCTAGGGATGAGCAGTTCTTC. Amino acid sequence: CASSDYGGPRDEQFF. V gene TRBV6-4 combines with J gene TRBJ2-1, with D possibly matching TRBD2 (6 bases). V lost 1 base and J 8 bases, leaving 15 bases between the germline ends. Per germline, CDR1 MRHNA and CDR2 SNTAGT. CDR3 length: 15 amino acids.

As DNA, the CDR3 is TGTGCCAGTACCAGAGGCGGGACAGAAAACAATGAGCAGTTCTTC. Its translation: CASTRGGTENNEQFF. The J gene is TRBJ2-1, the V gene TRBV19; possible D gene TRBD1, 7 bases. This CDR3 comprises 15 residues. V was shortened by 7 bases and J by 5 bases, with 18 bases between the two germline ends. Germline CDR1 reads LNHDA; CDR2 reads SQIVND (reference sequence).